Below, 29 T cell receptor beta chains from the same sample are listed, as sequenced in a study of blood T cell repertoires in COVID-19. Method: immunoSEQ multiplex PCR; TCRdb's copy keeps in-frame clones and lacks some. The table includes around 290,000 clones, approximately 90% detected once. The sample was PBMCs or T cells enriched from blood (not recorded which). Receptors originate from a woman aged 60-70 years in a cohort exposed to, infected with or recovered from COVID-19 (not recorded which).

The CDR3 is CASSPPQGHNYGYTF. The CDR3, as DNA: TGTGCCAGCAGCCCCCCCCAGGGGCATAACTATGGCTACACCTTC. The V and J genes are TRBV5-6 and TRBJ1-2; the D gene is possibly TRBD1 (6 bases). The CDR3 consists of 15 residues. Germline V lookup: CDR1 SGHDT, CDR2 YYEEEE. V lost 4 bases, J lost 1 base, and 14 bases lay in between. The full variable domain, rest sourced from reference TRBV5-6 and TRBJ1-2, is DAGVTQSPTHLIKTRGQQVTLRCSPKSGHDTVSWYQQALGQGPQFIFQYYEEEERQRGNFPDRFSGHQFPNYSSELNVNALLLGDSALYLCASSPPQGHNYGYTFGSGTRLTVV.

The chain has TRBV9 and TRBJ1-3; D call uncertain. Germline values: CDR1 SGDLS, CDR2 YYNGEE. There are 17 residues in the CDR3. Between the trimmed V and J ends, which lost 0 bases and 0 bases, there was a span of 13 bases. The CDR3 coding sequence is TGTGCCAGCAGCGTAGGCCCCGTCAGTATCTCTGGAAACACCATATATTTT. It encodes CASSVGPVSISGNTIYF.

The chain has TRBV6-5 and TRBJ1-5, with 10 positions matching TRBD1. Germline V gene data show CDR1 as MNHEY and CDR2 as SVGAGI. The V segment lost 6 bases and the J segment 6 bases; nucleotides outside the gene matches: 5. The CDR3 loop spans 14 amino acids. The CDR3 DNA reads TGTGCCAGCAGCAGGGACAGGGGAATTCAGCCCCAGCATTTT. Translated, it gives CASSRDRGIQPQHF.

The chain links TRBV27 to TRBJ2-7, with 10 nucleotides matching TRBD1. Germline CDR1 and CDR2: MNHEY and SMNVEV (reference sequence). The ends lost 7 bases at V and 3 bases at J; junction bases unmatched: 9. There are 15 residues in the CDR3. The CDR3 reads CASTAGRTGGYEQYF. Written as DNA, the CDR3 is TGTGCCAGCACCGCGGGACGGACAGGGGGCTACGAGCAGTACTTC.

This chain joins TRBV5-1 and TRBJ2-7; TRBD1 agrees at 7 bases. CDR1 is SGHRS, CDR2 YFSETQ, per germline. J gave up 0 bases and V 2 bases, and 8 bases lay outside the gene matches. This CDR3 spans 16 amino acids. The CDR3 DNA reads TGCGCCAGCAGCTTAAACAGGGGCCGGAGCTCCTACGAGCAGTACTTC. Its translation is CASSLNRGRSSYEQYF.

For the CDR3, the DNA is TGCGCCAGCACCAGCGGGTACACCGGGGAGCTGTTTTTT. This translates into CASTSGYTGELFF. The chain carries TRBV10-1 and TRBJ2-2; D possibly corresponds to TRBD2 (6 bases). The CDR3 is 13 amino acids. The V gene's germline CDR1 is WNHNN and CDR2 SYGVQD (reference sequence). V dropped 7 bases and J dropped 3 bases, with 9 bases sitting between them.

The chain joins TRBV27 to TRBJ2-2, with 7 nucleotides matching TRBD1. The CDR3 is 16 residues long. V was clipped by 2 bases and J by 6 bases; unmatched bases: 9. The V gene's germline CDR1 is MNHEY and CDR2 SMNVEV (reference sequence). The CDR3 is CASSLPRQGRAGELFF. CDR3 coding DNA: TGTGCCAGCAGTTTACCGCGACAGGGAAGGGCCGGGGAGCTGTTTTTT.

This chain connects TRBV11-3 to TRBJ2-7; 8 positions match TRBD2. The germline gives CDR1 SGHNT, CDR2 YENEEA. V lost 2 bases to trimming and J lost 5 bases; unmatched junction nucleotides: 8. The CDR3 loop spans 15 amino acids. The CDR3 here is CASSLNSGAPHEQYF. The CDR3 DNA sequence: TGTGCCAGCAGCTTAAATAGCGGGGCCCCCCACGAGCAGTACTTC. Combining the CDR3 with reference TRBV11-3 and TRBJ2-7 gives the whole variable domain EAGVVQSPRYKIIEKKQPVAFWCNPISGHNTLYWYLQNLGQGPELLIRYENEEAVDDSQLPKDRFSAERLKGVDSTLKIQPAELGDSAVYLCASSLNSGAPHEQYFGPGTRLTVT.

This sequence joins TRBV18 and TRBJ2-5; D ambiguous. Germline V gives CDR1 KGHSH, CDR2 LQKENI. V was pared by 3 bases and J by 0 bases, with 2 bases between. CDR3 length: 12 amino acids. CDR3 residues: CASSPNQETQYF. The CDR3 nucleotides are TGTGCCAGCTCACCCAACCAAGAGACCCAGTACTTC.

The V gene is TRBV2, the J gene TRBJ1-5; D gene ambiguous. The V end lost 6 bases, the J end lost 4 bases, and 13 bases lay between the germline ends. Germline CDR1 is SNHLY and CDR2 is FYNNEI. CDR3 length: 14 residues. CDR3 in amino acids: CASRLSGGNQPQHF. CDR3 nucleotides: TGTGCCAGCAGGCTTTCAGGAGGGAATCAGCCCCAGCATTTT.

This rearrangement joins TRBV27 to TRBJ2-2; 10 positions agree with TRBD1. This CDR3 has 17 residues. V dropped 2 bases and J dropped 0; count of bases not matched to a gene: 3. Germline CDR1 and CDR2: MNHEY and SMNVEV (reference sequence). CDR3 amino acids: CASSLAGTGANTGELFF. CDR3 nucleotide sequence: TGTGCCAGCAGTTTAGCGGGGACAGGGGCGAACACCGGGGAGCTGTTTTTT.

In this sample, this clone turned up many times. V usage is TRBV6-4 and J usage is TRBJ2-1; 9 nucleotides match TRBD2. The germline V gene has CDR1 MRHNA and CDR2 SNTAGT. The CDR3 spans 16 residues. V lost 0 bases, J lost 4 bases, and 4 bases stayed unmatched. The CDR3 DNA reads TGTGCCAGCAGTGACTCGGCTAGCGGGGCTTACAATGAGCAGTTCTTC. It codes for CASSDSASGAYNEQFF.

The chain is built from TRBV10-2 and TRBJ2-4, with TRBD1 matching 8 bases. The germline gives CDR1 WSHSY, CDR2 SAAADI. V shed 0 bases and J 0 bases; nucleotides not matched to a gene: 4. This CDR3 contains 17 residues. CDR3 sequence: CASSESAGTGAKNIQYF. The CDR3 DNA reads as TGCGCCAGCAGTGAGTCTGCCGGGACAGGAGCCAAAAACATTCAGTACTTC.

DNA for the CDR3: TGTGCCAGCAGCCAAGAAAACATTCGACTAGCCAAAAACATTCAGTACTTC. As protein: CASSQENIRLAKNIQYF. The V call is TRBV3-1 (or the pseudogene TRBV3-2), the J call TRBJ2-4, with D uncertain. Trimming removed 0 bases at V and 0 bases at J, with 12 bases between. Germline V gives CDR1 LGHDT, CDR2 YNNKEL (reference sequence). The CDR3 runs 17 residues.

This chain joins TRBV11-2 and TRBJ1-1, with 10 bases identical to TRBD1. V lost 3 bases and J lost 7; bases outside the gene matches: 11. Germline CDR1 and CDR2: SGHAT and FQNNGV. The CDR3 totals 16 residues. CDR3 residues: CASSLTGGASSREAFF. In DNA form, the CDR3 reads TGTGCCAGCAGCTTGACAGGGGGCGCGAGCTCTCGTGAAGCTTTCTTT.

The J gene is TRBJ2-3, the V gene TRBV21-1; the table calls TRBD2, which could not be checked here. TRBV21-1 is a documented pseudogene. The length of the CDR3 is 19 residues. CDR3 sequence reads: CASSKLPGLAWRRTDTQYF. CDR3 DNA: TGTGCCAGCAGCAAATTGCCGGGTTTGGCTTGGAGACGCACAGATACGCAGTATTTT.

V is TRBV19 and J is TRBJ2-2, with a weak D call TRBD2 (6 bases). This CDR3 spans 15 amino acids. V gave up 7 bases and J gave up 0 bases, with 12 bases separating them. Germline CDR1 reads LNHDA; CDR2 reads SQIVND (reference sequence). The CDR3 DNA is TGTGCCAGTATTAAGCGGGCTTCGAACACCGGGGAGCTGTTTTTT. Its protein product is CASIKRASNTGELFF.

V and J are TRBV27 and TRBJ1-5; 8 bases agree with TRBD1. The length of the CDR3 is 15 residues. V was pared by 3 bases and J by 7 bases, with 8 bases of the junction left unmatched. Per germline, CDR1 MNHEY and CDR2 SMNVEV (reference sequence). This CDR3 is CASSFYQGAGQPQHF. Written as DNA, the CDR3 is TGTGCCAGCAGTTTTTATCAGGGGGCTGGGCAGCCCCAGCATTTT.

A note on this clone: The same CDR3 is also encoded by other DNA sequences in this sample. The rearrangement joins TRBV25-1 to TRBJ1-5; D remains unclear. V was clipped by 1 base and J by 2 bases, with 12 bases between them. This CDR3 contains 16 residues. Germline V gene data show CDR1 as MGHDK and CDR2 as SYGVNS. The CDR3 region has the DNA TGTGCCAGCAGTGAATCCGGAGGGTTGGGCAATCAGCCCCAGCATTTT. Amino acid sequence: CASSESGGLGNQPQHF.

The chain employs TRBV5-6 and TRBJ2-3, with D uncertain. The CDR3 consists of 15 residues. V was trimmed by 1 base and J by 0 bases, leaving 9 bases between them. CDR1 and CDR2 (germline): SGHDT, YYEEEE. The DNA of the CDR3 is TGTGCCAGCAGCTTGCGCTTTCAGAGCACAGATACGCAGTATTTT. This codes for CASSLRFQSTDTQYF.

The chain carries TRBV28 and TRBJ1-5; 12 positions match TRBD1. The CDR3 totals 18 residues. CDR1 and CDR2 from the germline V gene are MDHEN and SYDVKM. J was trimmed by 1 base and V by 6 bases; bases with no gene match: 10. The CDR3 here is CASRTGTGGRRSNQPQHF. The CDR3 nucleotides are TGTGCCAGCAGGACCGGGACAGGGGGCAGGCGGAGCAATCAGCCCCAGCATTTT. Looking up the rest from reference TRBV28 and TRBJ1-5 gives the full variable domain: DVKVTQSSRYLVKRTGEKVFLECVQDMDHENMFWYRQDPGLGLRLIYFSYDVKMKEKGDIPEGYSVSREKKERFSLILESASTNQTSMYLCASRTGTGGRRSNQPQHFGDGTRLSIL.

The genes are TRBV27 and TRBJ2-7; TRBD1 matches at 10 bases. Germline V gene data show CDR1 as MNHEY and CDR2 as SMNVEV (reference sequence). This CDR3 has 14 residues. The trim removed 4 bases at V and 4 bases at J, leaving 4 bases unmatched. The CDR3 reads CASSSRTGGYEQYF. Here the CDR3 DNA reads TGTGCCAGCAGTTCCCGGACAGGGGGGTACGAGCAGTACTTC.

This chain uses TRBV7-9 with TRBJ2-5; 11 bases are shared with TRBD1. From germline, CDR1 is SEHNR and CDR2 FQNEAQ (reference sequence). V trimming: 4 bases; J trimming: 4 bases; junction bases outside the gene matches: 11. CDR3 size: 17 residues. The DNA of the CDR3 is TGTGCCAGCAGCTACGGACAGGGGGCGGGGGGCTTAGAGACCCAGTACTTC. It translates to CASSYGQGAGGLETQYF.

This clone was seen only a few times. The V call is TRBV19, the J call TRBJ1-4; a possible D gene is TRBD1 (5 bases). CDR1 LNHDA and CDR2 SQIVND come from the germline V gene (reference sequence). The CDR3 sequence is 16 residues long. V was trimmed by 3 bases and J by 11 bases, leaving 22 bases between them. The CDR3 is CASSIQIKAGFEKLFF. DNA for the CDR3: TGTGCCAGTAGTATTCAGATCAAGGCAGGGTTTGAGAAACTGTTTTTT.

Comments on this clone: This specimen includes other DNA sequences encoding the same CDR3. The genes are TRBV7-2 and TRBJ2-5; the D gene is possibly TRBD2 (5 bases). The ends were cut back, 3 bases at V and 2 bases at J, with 7 bases in the middle. Per the germline V gene, CDR1 is SGHTA and CDR2 is FQGNSA. The CDR3 extends over 13 amino acids. The CDR3: CASSLRRQETQYF. The CDR3 DNA is TGTGCCAGCAGCTTGAGGAGGCAAGAGACCCAGTACTTC.

V usage is TRBV12-2 and J usage is TRBJ2-1; TRBD2, the table's D call, was not compared with the DNA. TRBV12-2 is a pseudogene locus. The CDR3 contains 15 residues. Written as DNA, the CDR3 is TGTGCAAGTCGTTTGACTAGCGGGAGACCCAATGAGCAGTTCTTC. Translating it yields CASRLTSGRPNEQFF.

This sequence joins TRBV25-1 and TRBJ1-3; weak D call: TRBD1 (5 bases). Per the germline V gene, CDR1 is MGHDK and CDR2 is SYGVNS. V was clipped by 4 bases and J by 2 bases, with 9 bases between them. This CDR3 has 14 residues. The chain's CDR3 is CASSGGGAGNTIYF. DNA of the CDR3: TGTGCCAGCAGTGGCGGGGGGGCTGGAAACACCATATATTTT.

The chain employs TRBV5-1 and TRBJ1-2; no definite D call. The V gene's germline CDR1 is SGHRS and CDR2 YFSETQ. The ends were cut back, 4 bases at V and 5 bases at J, with 12 bases in the middle. The CDR3 has 13 residues. CDR3 bases: TGCGCCAGCAGCGAACGTGGTGCGTATGGCTACACCTTC. Translating gives CASSERGAYGYTF.

The J gene is TRBJ2-3, the V gene TRBV7-2; possibly TRBD1 for D (6 bases). This CDR3 comprises 13 residues. Trimming removed 5 bases from V and 3 bases from J, with 9 bases in between. Looked up from germline, CDR1 is SGHTA and CDR2 is FQGNSA. In DNA form, the CDR3 reads TGTGCCAGCAGCCGACAGGTTACAGATACGCAGTATTTT. This codes for CASSRQVTDTQYF. The whole variable domain, filled in from reference TRBV7-2 and TRBJ2-3, reads GAGVSQSPSNKVTEKGKDVELRCDPISGHTALYWYRQSLGQGLEFLIYFQGNSAPDKSGLPSDRFSAERTGGSVSTLTIQRTQQEDSAVYLCASSRQVTDTQYFGPGTRLTVL.